Ten or more counts support the clone carrying this T cell receptor (beta chain). TCRdb analysed the 5' RACE reads with MiXCR anew, one entry per CDR3 protein. There are fewer than 500,000 distinct CDR3 sequences in the sample; 20% to 25% occur only once, and around 3% lies in the top ten. The sample comes from a study of identical twins. Germline lookup yields CDR1 SGHRS and CDR2 YFSETQ. Trimming shortened V by 4 bases and J by 5 bases, and 10 bases separated the two germline ends. The CDR3 totals 13 residues. This sample was also put to use in a study of T cells expressing NK-cell markers. From that second work: Seropositivity for HCMV was found in most of the eight sequenced donors, with one seronegative. Top CD8+ clonotypes included the dominant CD3+CD56+NKG2C+ clonotypes in 5 or 6 donors.

This TCR came from a young woman in good health. The chain combines TRBV5-1 with TRBJ2-1; D ambiguous. The sample was CD4+ T cells sorted from blood. Written as DNA, the CDR3 is TGCGCCAGCAGCCAAGACCCCGACAATGAGCAGTTCTTC. As protein: CASSQDPDNEQFF.